Listed below are T cell receptor beta chains from one sample, sequenced in a study of shared clonotypes between healthy human individuals. Produced via immunoSEQ multiplex PCR; TCRdb's table is partial and in-frame only. The repertoire holds roughly 640,000 clones, with approximately 79% as singletons. Specimen: memory CD4+ T cells sorted from blood. Receptor source: a woman aged 25 to 45 in good health. Both conserved end residues are part of each CDR3. A D gene is named only where the DNA matches it firmly. Rows may omit the clone size; those that give it use once, few, many or a size class.

TRBV19	TRBJ2-2	-	TRBD1	TGTGCCAGTAGGACAGGGACGAACACCGGGGAGCTGTTTTTT	CASRTGTNTGELFF
TRBV10-3	TRBJ2-7	-	-	TGTGCCACGGTCCATGGGGCGGCTTACGAGCAGTACTTC	CATVHGAAYEQYF
TRBV14	TRBJ2-7	-	-	TGTGCCAGCAGCCAAGGAGGTCTAGCAAACGAGCAGTACTTC	CASSQGGLANEQYF
TRBV5-1	TRBJ2-7	-	-	TGCGCCAGCAGCTTGGGCCGGGGGCGGTTCGAGCAGTACTTC	CASSLGRGRFEQYF
TRBV5-1	TRBJ2-1	-	-	TGCGCCAGCAGCTTGGATACCAGCGAATACAATGAGCAGTTCTTC	CASSLDTSEYNEQFF
TRBV28	TRBJ1-2	-	-	TGTGCCAGCAGGACCCGGGGAAACCCTTTATATGGCTACACCTTC	CASRTRGNPLYGYTF
TRBV28	TRBJ1-2	-	-	TGTGCCAGCAGTTTCAGGGGCCCTTCTAACTATGGCTACACCTTC	CASSFRGPSNYGYTF
TRBV6-5	TRBJ2-7	-	-	TGTGCCAGCAGTTACGTCGGTCGGGCGCTACACGAGCAGTACTTC	CASSYVGRALHEQYF
TRBV7-6	TRBJ2-1	-	-	TGTGCCAGCAGCCAACGACCTGCGCGGGATGGGGGTGAGCAGTTCTTC	CASSQRPARDGGEQFF
TRBV4-1	TRBJ2-7	once	-	TGCGCCAGCCAAAATTCTAGCTGGCACGAGCAGTACTTC	CASQNSSWHEQYF
TRBV28	TRBJ2-5	-	-	TGTGCCAGCAGTTTATCAGGGTTCGGAGGGAGGGAGACCCAGTACTTC	CASSLSGFGGRETQYF
TRBV5-4	TRBJ1-4	-	-	TGTGCCAGCAGCTTGCAGGGCGGAAACGAAAAACTGTTTTTT	CASSLQGGNEKLFF
TRBV2	TRBJ2-4	-	-	TGTGCCAGCAGTGAGAGGTTGTGGCTAGCCAAAAACATTCAGTACTTC	CASSERLWLAKNIQYF
TRBV19	TRBJ1-5	-	-	TGTGCCAGTACCTCGACAGTAGGTCAGCCCCAGCATTTT	CASTSTVGQPQHF
TRBV25-1	TRBJ2-1	-	-	TGTGCCAGCAGTGGTCAGAACAGTTCACCCTACAATGAGCAGTTCTTC	CASSGQNSSPYNEQFF
TRBV4-1	TRBJ2-1	-	TRBD2	TGCGCCAGCAGCCAACCCATACTAGCGGGGGGGGCGGTGCCCTACAATGAGCAGTTCTTC	CASSQPILAGGAVPYNEQFF
TRBV4-1	TRBJ2-7	-	TRBD2	TGCGCCAGCAGCCAAGCATGGACTAGCGGGATTTATTACGAGCAGTACTTC	CASSQAWTSGIYYEQYF
TRBV2	TRBJ1-1	-	-	TGTGCCAGCAAAGTTCCGCTTATGAACACTGAAGCTTTCTTT	CASKVPLMNTEAFF
TRBV7-9	TRBJ2-5	-	-	TGTGCCAGCAGCTTAGTTGGTAGCAAAGAGACCCAGTACTTC	CASSLVGSKETQYF
TRBV6-6	TRBJ1-5	-	-	TGTGCCAGCAGTCGATCATTGGGCCAGCCCCAGCATTTT	CASSRSLGQPQHF
TRBV11-2	TRBJ2-7	-	TRBD2	TGTGCCAGCAGCCCCCGGCTACGGGGGGGACTCCAATACTCCTACGAGCAGTACTTC	CASSPRLRGGLQYSYEQYF
TRBV5-1	TRBJ2-3	once	-	TGCGCCAGCAGCTTGGGCCTCCCAGATACGCAGTATTTT	CASSLGLPDTQYF
TRBV5-3	TRBJ1-1	-	-	TGTGCCAGAAGCTTGGGGATTGGGGACACTGAAGCTTTCTTT	CARSLGIGDTEAFF
TRBV2	TRBJ1-1	-	-	TGTGCCAGCACCGGTCGCCGGACTGAAGCTTTCTTT	CASTGRRTEAFF
TRBV2	TRBJ2-1	few	TRBD1	TGTGCCAGCAGTGAAGACAGGGGAGATGAGCAGTTCTTC	CASSEDRGDEQFF
TRBV7-2	TRBJ2-1	-	-	TGTGCCAGCAGCTTATGGGGAGCGGCCACGACCTACAATGAGCAGTTCTTC	CASSLWGAATTYNEQFF
TRBV6-5	TRBJ2-5	-	-	TGTGCCAGCAGTTACACCCGAGAGGATATTCTGTACTTC	CASSYTREDILYF
TRBV6-1	TRBJ2-3	-	-	TGTGCCAGCAGACAGAACGGGGCGCAAGATACGCAGTATTTT	CASRQNGAQDTQYF
TRBV10-2	TRBJ2-1	once	-	TGCGCCAGCACTGGGTCTAGTTTAGGGAATGAGCAGTTCTTC	CASTGSSLGNEQFF
TRBV11-2	TRBJ2-7	-	TRBD2	TGTGCCAGCAGCACCCAATTTACTAGCGGGAGCTCCTCCTACGAGCAGTACTTC	CASSTQFTSGSSSYEQYF
TRBV6-5	TRBJ2-7	-	TRBD1	TGTGCCAGCTCAGGGGGCCGCTACGAGCAGTACTTC	CASSGGRYEQYF
TRBV18	TRBJ2-1	-	TRBD1	TGTGCCAGCTCAACGAGGACAGGGGTTAGCTACAATGAGCAGTTCTTC	CASSTRTGVSYNEQFF
TRBV6-1	TRBJ2-7	-	-	TGTGCCAGCAGTAACCCAGGGTACGAGCAGTACTTC	CASSNPGYEQYF
TRBV19	TRBJ2-5	few	-	TGTGCCAGTAGTATCAATCGGCGGTTCGGAGAGACCCAGTACTTC	CASSINRRFGETQYF
TRBV4-1	TRBJ1-2	few	-	TGCGCCAGCAGCCGCCTCCCCGGGACACCTAACTATGGCTACACCTTC	CASSRLPGTPNYGYTF
TRBV19	TRBJ2-1	once	TRBD2	TGTGCCAGTAGTAACGAACCGGGACTAGCGGGAGACAATGAGCAGTTCTTC	CASSNEPGLAGDNEQFF
TRBV28	TRBJ2-7	-	TRBD1	TGTGCCAGCAGATCCCAGGACAGGGGATCCTACGAGCAGTACTTC	CASRSQDRGSYEQYF
TRBV19	TRBJ1-5	-	TRBD1	TGTGCCAGTAGTATAGAGGAGGGGGCTTGGCAGCCCCAGCATTTT	CASSIEEGAWQPQHF
TRBV6-5	TRBJ2-5	few	-	TGTGCCAGCAGTTACCGGGGGGCGCGCCAAGAGACCCAGTACTTC	CASSYRGARQETQYF
TRBV29-1	TRBJ2-5	-	-	TGCAGCATAAGTGGGCTTGGGGGGGACACCCAAGAGACCCAGTACTTC	CSISGLGGDTQETQYF